A single sample is the source of the 3 T cell receptor beta chains below, sequenced in a study of regulatory T cells in long-lasting Graves disease. Library construction for TCR beta used iRepertoire HTBI primers and Arm-PCR of CDR3 regions. MiXCR was run by TCRdb on the multiplex PCR reads, yielding one entry per CDR3 protein. The table shows some 470,000 distinct CDR3 sequences, with approximately 21% occurring only once. Time point indicated: persistent/refractory GD, antithyroid drugs over 5 years with positive TRAb. PBMC-extracted RNA yielded the TCR library. The specimen comprised peripheral blood mononuclear cells (PBMCs), sampled when the disease was refractory, from a patient treated with antithyroid drugs. The receptor set was obtained from a female donor with Graves disease.

This clonotype has just a few counts. This chain uses TRBV3-1 with TRBJ1-1, with a possible D match to TRBD1 (6 bases). Germline V gives CDR1 LGHDT, CDR2 YNNKEL (reference sequence). Deletions cut 6 bases from V and 3 bases from J, with 20 bases between. The CDR3 consists of 16 residues. The CDR3 is CASRPSQGIGYTEAFF. Here the CDR3 DNA reads TGTGCCAGCAGGCCTTCCCAGGGGATAGGGTACACTGAAGCTTTCTTT.

Turning to this clonotype: The junction departs from the called germline gene at one end, perhaps through a read error. This sequence joins TRBV19 and TRBJ1-2; D perhaps matches TRBD1 (5 bases). The CDR3 sequence is 15 residues long. CDR1 LNHDA and CDR2 SQIVND come from the germline V gene (reference sequence). CDR3 amino acids: CASSTRTLEAYGYAF. The DNA of the CDR3 is TGTGCCAGTAGTACTCGGACACTAGAAGCCTATGGCTACGCCTTC.

This chain joins TRBV7-2 and TRBJ2-5; D is ambiguous. The CDR3 is 14 residues long. Deletions cut 5 bases from V and 4 bases from J, with 14 bases between. Germline V gene lookup returns CDR1 SGHTA and CDR2 FQGNSA. The CDR3 sequence is CASSKGPPPETQYF. The DNA for the CDR3 is TGTGCCAGCAGCAAGGGTCCCCCACCAGAGACCCAGTACTTC.